The 13 T cell receptor beta chains below come from one sample, sequenced in a study of blood T cells in healthy people across ages. For the second PCR, which ran for about 7 to 11 cycles, a sample-barcoded 5' primer and a J-beta primer mix were used. TCRdb reprocessed the 5' RACE reads with MiXCR, giving one entry per CDR3 protein. The sample contains hundreds of thousands of distinct CDR3 sequences, less than 25% of which appear only once. These data were also reused for a study on T cells of mothers and their children.

The sequencing input was blood. These TCRs come from a boy younger than 18 in good health.

The CDR3: CASSARPSGGSSYNEQFF. The CDR3 bases are TGTGCCAGCAGCGCAAGACCTAGCGGGGGAAGCTCCTACAATGAGCAGTTCTTC. V and J are TRBV7-8 and TRBJ2-1; 10 nucleotides agree with TRBD2. Germline values: CDR1 SGHVS, CDR2 FQNEAQ. V lost 5 bases, J lost 0 bases, and 10 bases stayed unmatched. This CDR3 region has 18 residues.

This sequence joins TRBV2 and TRBJ2-3; perhaps TRBD1 as D (6 bases). The CDR3 is 14 amino acids. The V gene lost 3 bases and the J gene lost 2 bases, with 9 bases spanning the gap. Germline-derived CDR1 and CDR2 are SNHLY and FYNNEI. CDR3 sequence reads: CASSEQGLTDTQYF. The CDR3, as DNA: TGTGCCAGCAGTGAGCAGGGGCTCACAGATACGCAGTATTTT.

The chain joins TRBV20-1 to TRBJ2-5; a possible D gene is TRBD2 (5 bases). The V gene's germline CDR1 is DFQATT and CDR2 SNEGSKA (reference sequence). CDR3 length: 13 amino acids. Trimming took 3 bases from V and 2 from J, leaving 10 bases between them. CDR3 nucleotides: TGCAGTGCTAGGGTTCGGGGTCAAGAGACCCAGTACTTC. Translation gives CSARVRGQETQYF.

The chain joins TRBV20-1 to TRBJ2-7, with 7 bases that match TRBD2. Germline V gives CDR1 DFQATT, CDR2 SNEGSKA (reference sequence). V shed 6 bases and J 3 bases; nucleotides not matched to a gene: 8. The CDR3 has 13 residues. In DNA form, the CDR3 reads TGCAGTGCCAGGCTTAGCGGGTTCTACGAGCAGTACTTC. Its translation: CSARLSGFYEQYF.

This clonotype was detected a few times. The chain uses TRBV5-4 and TRBJ2-3; possible D gene TRBD2, 6 bases. Germline V gives CDR1 SGHNT, CDR2 YYREEE (reference sequence). Trimming removed 1 base at V and 1 base at J, with 13 bases between. The CDR3 length is 16 residues. Here the CDR3 reads CASSLLGGEGTDTQYF. Written as DNA, the CDR3 is TGTGCCAGCAGCTTGTTGGGCGGGGAAGGCACAGATACGCAGTATTTT.

This clonotype was seen many times. The chain uses TRBV9 and TRBJ2-5, with a tentative D call TRBD1 (6 bases). This CDR3 has 16 amino acids. With 0 bases removed from V and 4 bases from J, the gap between germline ends came to 16 bases. Looked up from germline, CDR1 is SGDLS and CDR2 is YYNGEE. This CDR3 is CASSVGAGGQRETQYF. Here the CDR3 DNA reads TGTGCCAGCAGCGTAGGGGCTGGGGGCCAACGAGAGACCCAGTACTTC.

The V call is TRBV7-2, the J call TRBJ1-4, with D possibly matching TRBD1 (6 bases). This CDR3 has 16 amino acids. Trimming removed 3 bases from V and 5 bases from J, with 16 bases in between. The germline gives CDR1 SGHTA, CDR2 FQGNSA. The CDR3 protein is CASSFGSRGGNEKLFF. Written as DNA, the CDR3 is TGTGCCAGCAGCTTCGGATCTAGGGGGGGGAATGAAAAACTGTTTTTT.

With respect to this clonotype: One end of the junction fails to match germline, which may point to a read error. This rearrangement joins TRBV20-1 to TRBJ2-1; D not resolved. The CDR3 consists of 13 residues. Germline loops: CDR1 DFQATT, CDR2 SNEGSKA (reference sequence). For the CDR3, the DNA is TGCAGTGCTAAGTCCTATTTCTACAATAAGCAGTTCTTC. As protein: CSAKSYFYNKQFF.

This clonotype was counted between two and nine times. The chain recombines TRBV7-9 with TRBJ2-5; D gene uncertain. The CDR3 contains 11 residues. Looked up from germline, CDR1 is SEHNR and CDR2 is FQNEAQ (reference sequence). Trimming pared 6 bases from V and 5 bases from J, leaving 7 bases between. CDR3 DNA sequence: TGTGCCAGCAGTGTTCTGGAGACCCAGTACTTC. It codes for CASSVLETQYF.

This clonotype was recorded many times. The rearrangement links TRBV6-2 or TRBV6-3 to TRBJ2-1, with 7 bases identical to TRBD2. Germline trimming cut 2 bases from V and 3 bases from J; bases unmatched to any gene: 1. CDR3 length: 14 residues. Per germline, CDR1 MNHEY and CDR2 SVGEGT. DNA for the CDR3: TGTGCCAGCAGTTACGCTAGCGGCTACAATGAGCAGTTCTTC. Translation gives CASSYASGYNEQFF.

The chain carries TRBV4-3 and TRBJ2-3, with D hard to call. The V end lost 1 base, the J end lost 0 bases, and 8 bases lay between the germline ends. The CDR3 sequence is 15 residues long. CDR1 is LGHNA and CDR2 is YSLEER in the germline V gene. The CDR3 here is CASSQGPGSTDTQYF. The CDR3 DNA reads TGCGCCAGCAGCCAAGGGCCGGGTAGCACAGATACGCAGTATTTT.

The chain is built from TRBV7-2 and TRBJ1-2; TRBD1 agrees at 10 bases. CDR1 and CDR2 from the germline V gene are SGHTA and FQGNSA. V was pared by 3 bases and J by 4 bases, with 11 bases of the junction left unmatched. The CDR3 is 17 residues long. The CDR3 loop reads CASSFSGQGTRSYGYTF. The CDR3 region has the DNA TGTGCCAGCAGCTTTTCGGGACAGGGGACTAGGTCCTATGGCTACACCTTC.

This clonotype was detected only a few times. The chain combines TRBV28 with TRBJ2-1; perhaps D is TRBD1 or TRBD2 (5 bases each). The DNA end is more similar to TRBJ2-5, so the J call may be wrong. Germline CDR1 MDHEN, CDR2 SYDVKM. This CDR3 has 12 amino acids. Here the CDR3 DNA reads TGTGCCAGCAACTCCGAGGGGGAGACCCAGTACTTC. This sequence encodes CASNSEGETQYF.